Listed here are 16 T cell receptor beta chains from one sample, sequenced in a study of OX40 agonist ivuxolimab in advanced cancers. Sequenced by immunoSEQ multiplex PCR; TCRdb stores in-frame clones only, minus some. This table holds roughly 48,000 clones, 75% to 85% found once. Material: CD4+ or CD8+ T cells sorted from blood, obtained in a trial of the OX40 agonist ivuxolimab. The receptors originated from an adult with an advanced solid tumor such as melanoma, head and neck, liver or kidney cancer.

The V and J genes are TRBV2 and TRBJ1-2, with 10 bases fitting TRBD1. The CDR3 covers 14 residues. The germline CDR1 and CDR2 sequences are SNHLY and FYNNEI. V trimming: 4 bases; J trimming: 7 bases; junction bases outside the gene matches: 6. CDR3 DNA: TGTGCCAGCAGTGTTTTGACAGGGGGCCTTGGCTACACCTTC. Protein product: CASSVLTGGLGYTF. Supplemented by reference TRBV2 and TRBJ1-2, the full variable domain reads EPEVTQTPSHQVTQMGQEVILRCVPISNHLYFYWYRQILGQKVEFLVSFYNNEISEKSEIFDDQFSVERPDGSNFTLKIRSTKLEDSAMYFCASSVLTGGLGYTFGSGTRLTVV.

The chain couples TRBV5-4 to TRBJ2-1, with a weak D call TRBD1 (6 bases). V gave up 4 bases and J gave up 10 bases, with 15 bases separating them. Germline-derived CDR1 and CDR2 are SGHNT and YYREEE (reference sequence). This CDR3 is 13 amino acids long. This CDR3 is CASSPPTGSEQFF. CDR3 sequence (DNA): TGTGCCAGCAGCCCCCCGACAGGCTCGGAGCAGTTCTTC.

The chain carries TRBV19 and TRBJ2-3; TRBD2 matches at 10 bases. Germline V gives CDR1 LNHDA, CDR2 SQIVND (reference sequence). This CDR3 has 18 amino acids. V was clipped by 7 bases and J by 0 bases; unmatched bases: 13. CDR3: CASNDGLAAAYSTDTQYF. As DNA, the CDR3 is TGTGCCAGTAACGATGGACTAGCGGCCGCCTACAGCACAGATACGCAGTATTTT.

The chain recombines TRBV11-3 with TRBJ2-7; D is perhaps TRBD1 (5 bases). The V gene's germline CDR1 is SGHNT and CDR2 YENEEA. V lost 1 base, J lost 6 bases, and 13 bases lay in between. The CDR3 is 14 residues long. The DNA of the CDR3 is TGTGCCAGCAGCTTAGTATACGACAGTGGCGAGCAGTACTTC. It codes for CASSLVYDSGEQYF. Together with reference TRBV11-3 and TRBJ2-7, the CDR3 gives the full variable domain: EAGVVQSPRYKIIEKKQPVAFWCNPISGHNTLYWYLQNLGQGPELLIRYENEEAVDDSQLPKDRFSAERLKGVDSTLKIQPAELGDSAVYLCASSLVYDSGEQYFGPGTRLTVT.

To note about this clone: The germline gene is not matched at one end of the junction; a read error may be the cause. The chain combines TRBV19 with TRBJ2-4; TRBD1 might be the D (6 bases). Germline-derived CDR1 and CDR2 are LNHDA and SQIVND (reference sequence). The CDR3 loop spans 14 amino acids. CDR3 DNA: TGTGCCAGTAGTTCCGGGACAAGTTATGGGTCGCGGGACTTC. This gives the protein CASSSGTSYGSRDF. Looking up the rest from reference TRBV19 and TRBJ2-4 gives the full variable domain: DGGITQSPKYLFRKEGQNVTLSCEQNLNHDAMYWYRQDPGQGLRLIYYSQIVNDFQKGDIAEGYSVSREKKESFPLTVTSAQKNPTAFYLCASSSGTSYGSRDFGAGTRLSVL.

The chain carries TRBV28 and TRBJ2-6; TRBD1 agrees at 8 bases. The V segment lost 3 bases and the J segment 3 bases; nucleotides outside the gene matches: 10. CDR3 length equals 18 residues. CDR1 is MDHEN, CDR2 SYDVKM, per germline. The DNA of the CDR3 is TGTGCCAGCAGTTTTTGGCAGGGGGCCCCAGGTGGGGCCAACGTCCTGACTTTC. Its translation is CASSFWQGAPGGANVLTF.

The chain links TRBV11-3 to TRBJ2-3; weak D call: TRBD1 (6 bases). The CDR3 length is 15 residues. V dropped 4 bases and J dropped 1 base, with 12 bases sitting between them. Germline loops: CDR1 SGHNT, CDR2 YENEEA. DNA of the CDR3: TGTGCCAGCAGCTCCAGGGGTAGCGGCACAGATACGCAGTATTTT. This codes for CASSSRGSGTDTQYF.

This clone was detected only once. The chain couples TRBV6-6 to TRBJ1-6; 7 bases agree with TRBD1. The CDR3 sequence is 15 residues long. V trimming: 4 bases; J trimming: 4 bases; junction bases outside the gene matches: 4. Germline V gives CDR1 MNHNY, CDR2 SVGAGI (reference sequence). In nucleotides, the CDR3 is TGTGCCAGCAGTTCCCTGGGACAGTATAATTCACCCCTCCACTTT. Translation gives CASSSLGQYNSPLHF.

V gene TRBV9 combines with J gene TRBJ2-1, with TRBD2 matching over 9 bases. Germline V gives CDR1 SGDLS, CDR2 YYNGEE. The CDR3 has 14 amino acids. J gave up 9 bases and V 3 bases, and 7 bases lay outside the gene matches. The CDR3 DNA follows: TGTGCCAGCAGCGGCCCGGGACTAGCTTTTGAGCAGTTCTTC. The encoded protein is CASSGPGLAFEQFF.

The chain couples TRBV18 to TRBJ2-7; TRBD1 agrees at 7 bases. Trimming removed 2 bases from V and 2 bases from J; junction bases left unmatched: 6. CDR1 and CDR2 (germline): KGHSH, LQKENI. The CDR3 loop spans 15 amino acids. The CDR3 region has the DNA TGTGCCAGCTCACCAGGGATAGGGGGCCCCTACGAGCAGTACTTC. Amino acids: CASSPGIGGPYEQYF. The entire variable domain, with the rest obtained from reference TRBV18 and TRBJ2-7, is as follows: NAGVMQNPRHLVRRRGQEARLRCSPMKGHSHVYWYRQLPEEGLKFMVYLQKENIIDESGMPKERFSAEFPKEGPSILRIQQVVRGDSAAYFCASSPGIGGPYEQYFGPGTRLTVT.

This clone has a handful of counts. This chain joins TRBV5-6 and TRBJ1-1; D ambiguous. The CDR3 extends over 13 amino acids. Germline V gene data show CDR1 as SGHDT and CDR2 as YYEEEE. The V end was cut by 4 bases, the J end by 0 bases, with 7 bases between. The CDR3 region is CASSPLLNTEAFF. The DNA of the CDR3 is TGTGCCAGCAGCCCTCTGCTGAACACTGAAGCTTTCTTT. Drawing the rest from reference TRBV5-6 and TRBJ1-1, the complete variable domain is DAGVTQSPTHLIKTRGQQVTLRCSPKSGHDTVSWYQQALGQGPQFIFQYYEEEERQRGNFPDRFSGHQFPNYSSELNVNALLLGDSALYLCASSPLLNTEAFFGQGTRLTVV.

This chain joins TRBV7-2 and TRBJ1-2; 8 bases fit TRBD1. The CDR3 consists of 15 residues. J was trimmed by 5 bases and V by 4 bases; bases with no gene match: 9. Per germline, CDR1 SGHTA and CDR2 FQGNSA. Here the CDR3 DNA reads TGTGCCAGCAGCTACCTCAGGACAGGGCCTTATGGCTACACCTTC. Its protein product is CASSYLRTGPYGYTF.

This clone was detected only a few times. The rearrangement uses TRBV11-2 and TRBJ2-1; maybe TRBD2 (5 bases). The length of the CDR3 is 14 residues. V gave up 3 bases and J gave up 8 bases, with 14 bases separating them. Germline V gives CDR1 SGHAT, CDR2 FQNNGV. The CDR3 spells CASSLRGSWDEQFF. In DNA, the CDR3 is TGTGCCAGCAGCTTGAGAGGGAGCTGGGATGAGCAGTTCTTC. The full variable domain, with the rest looked up from reference TRBV11-2 and TRBJ2-1, is EAGVAQSPRYKIIEKRQSVAFWCNPISGHATLYWYQQILGQGPKLLIQFQNNGVVDDSQLPKDRFSAERLKGVDSTLKIQPAKLEDSAVYLCASSLRGSWDEQFFGPGTRLTVL.

Here the CDR3 reads CAWNLQGRHGYTF. CDR3 nucleotide sequence: TGTGCCTGGAATCTACAGGGGAGGCATGGCTACACCTTC. The J gene is TRBJ1-2, the V gene TRBV30; 7 bases align to TRBD1. The junction had 8 bases not matched to a gene; V was cut back by 4 bases and J by 6 bases. Germline V gene lookup returns CDR1 GTSNPN and CDR2 SVGIG (reference sequence). The CDR3 spans 13 residues.

V and J are TRBV6-5 and TRBJ2-4; no firm D call. V dropped 4 bases and J dropped 3 bases, with 7 bases sitting between them. The CDR3 runs to 13 residues. The V gene's germline CDR1 is MNHEY and CDR2 SVGAGI. As DNA, the CDR3 is TGTGCCAGCAGTTGGGATAGCAAAAACATTCAGTACTTC. Residues: CASSWDSKNIQYF.

J is TRBJ1-2 and V is TRBV19, with TRBD1 as a possible D gene (5 bases). The germline V and J ends were trimmed by 3 bases and 1 base, with 6 bases remaining between them. Germline V gene data show CDR1 as LNHDA and CDR2 as SQIVND (reference sequence). This CDR3 has 13 residues. As DNA, the CDR3 is TGTGCCAGTAGTATCGGGGGTAACTATGGCTACACCTTC. This gives the protein CASSIGGNYGYTF.